Below, one T cell receptor beta chain is given with its context. What it recognizes is unknown. CDR3 length equals 16 residues. In germline, CDR1 is MNHNS, CDR2 SASEGT. The V gene lost 6 bases and the J gene lost 0 bases, with 17 bases spanning the gap. Researchers used 5'RACE with constant-segment primers to make TCR alpha and TCR beta cDNA libraries that carry sample barcodes and UMIs. TCRdb used MiXCR to reprocess the 5' RACE reads, holding one entry per CDR3 protein. The sample has about 420,000 distinct CDR3 sequences; around 22% are singletons. These data come from a study of T-cell memory formation after mild COVID-19. Study-level results: Contracting CD4+ clones were located mainly in CM and EM, and CD8+ clones in EMRA. Clones shrinking from day 15 to 85 showed even CD4/CD8 mixes; later expanders tilted CD4+. The pre-infection memory compartment contained some responding clones, suggesting cross-reactive memory joined.

The sample taken for sequencing was PBMCs or a T cell subset sorted from them (not recorded which). The clonotype was recovered from an adult woman who had mild COVID-19 (a few samples of this study predate the infection). Cell type and time point are not known. The chain recombines TRBV6-1 with TRBJ1-1; no definite D call. The CDR3 nucleotides are TGTGCCAGCAGGGCACAACCGGTGCCCATGAACACTGAAGCTTTCTTT. Translated: CASRAQPVPMNTEAFF.